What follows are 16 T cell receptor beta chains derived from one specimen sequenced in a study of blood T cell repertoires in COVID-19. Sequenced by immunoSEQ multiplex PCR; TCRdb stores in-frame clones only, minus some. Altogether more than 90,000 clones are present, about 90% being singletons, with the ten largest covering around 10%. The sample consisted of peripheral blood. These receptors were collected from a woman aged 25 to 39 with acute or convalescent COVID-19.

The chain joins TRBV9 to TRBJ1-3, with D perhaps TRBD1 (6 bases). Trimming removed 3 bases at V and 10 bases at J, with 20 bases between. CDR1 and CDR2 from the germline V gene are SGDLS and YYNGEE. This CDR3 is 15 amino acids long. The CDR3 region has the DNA TGTGCCAGCAGCGGCAAACAGGGCTCCGTTGAGACCATATATTTT. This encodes CASSGKQGSVETIYF.

CDR3 loop: CASSLLTVSTEAFF. Written as DNA, the CDR3 is TGTGCCAGCAGCTTATTGACAGTCAGCACTGAAGCTTTCTTT. J is TRBJ1-1 and V is TRBV7-2, with D perhaps TRBD1 (5 bases). Germline CDR1 is SGHTA and CDR2 is FQGNSA. With 2 bases removed from V and 4 bases from J, the gap between germline ends came to 11 bases. CDR3 length: 14 amino acids.

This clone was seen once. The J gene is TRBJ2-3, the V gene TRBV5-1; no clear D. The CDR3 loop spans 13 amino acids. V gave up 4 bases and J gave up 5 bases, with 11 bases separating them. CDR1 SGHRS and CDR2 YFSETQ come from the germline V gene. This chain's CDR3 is CASSPSVGDTQYF. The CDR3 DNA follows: TGCGCCAGCAGCCCTTCCGTCGGAGATACGCAGTATTTT.

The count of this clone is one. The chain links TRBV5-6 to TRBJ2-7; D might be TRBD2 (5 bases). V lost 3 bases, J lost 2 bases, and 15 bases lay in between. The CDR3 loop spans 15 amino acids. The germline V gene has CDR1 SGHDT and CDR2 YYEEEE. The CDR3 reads CASSSWGDITYEQYF. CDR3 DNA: TGTGCCAGCAGCTCTTGGGGAGATATCACCTACGAGCAGTACTTC. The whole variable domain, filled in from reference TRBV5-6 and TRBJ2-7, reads DAGVTQSPTHLIKTRGQQVTLRCSPKSGHDTVSWYQQALGQGPQFIFQYYEEEERQRGNFPDRFSGHQFPNYSSELNVNALLLGDSALYLCASSSWGDITYEQYFGPGTRLTVT.

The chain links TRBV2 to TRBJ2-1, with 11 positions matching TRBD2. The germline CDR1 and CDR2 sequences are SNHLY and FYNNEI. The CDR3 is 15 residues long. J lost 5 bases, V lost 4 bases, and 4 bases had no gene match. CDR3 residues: CASSVTSGVDNEQFF. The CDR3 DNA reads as TGTGCCAGCAGTGTGACTAGCGGGGTTGACAATGAGCAGTTCTTC.

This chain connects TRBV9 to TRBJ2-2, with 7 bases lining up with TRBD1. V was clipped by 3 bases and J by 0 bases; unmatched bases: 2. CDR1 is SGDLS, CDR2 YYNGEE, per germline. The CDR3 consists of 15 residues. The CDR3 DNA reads TGTGCCAGCAGCGGGGACAGATCGAACACCGGGGAGCTGTTTTTT. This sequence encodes CASSGDRSNTGELFF.

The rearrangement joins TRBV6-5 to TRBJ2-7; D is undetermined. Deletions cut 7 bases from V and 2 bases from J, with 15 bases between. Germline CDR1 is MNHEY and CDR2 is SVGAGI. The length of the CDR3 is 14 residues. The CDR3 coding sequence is TGTGCCAGCACCCGACCAGGCAGAACCTACGAGCAGTACTTC. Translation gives CASTRPGRTYEQYF.

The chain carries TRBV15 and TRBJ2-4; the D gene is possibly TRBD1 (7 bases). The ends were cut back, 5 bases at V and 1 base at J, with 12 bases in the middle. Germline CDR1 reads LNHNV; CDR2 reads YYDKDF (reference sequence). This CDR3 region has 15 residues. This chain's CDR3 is CATSGGGGAKNIQYF. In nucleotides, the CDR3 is TGTGCCACCAGCGGAGGAGGGGGCGCCAAAAACATTCAGTACTTC.

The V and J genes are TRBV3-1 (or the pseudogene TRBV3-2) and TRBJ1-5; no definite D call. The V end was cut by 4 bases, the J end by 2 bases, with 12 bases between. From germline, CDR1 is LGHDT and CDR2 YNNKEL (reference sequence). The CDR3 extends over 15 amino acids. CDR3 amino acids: CASSPPRLGNQPQHF. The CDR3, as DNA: TGTGCCAGCAGCCCTCCGAGACTCGGCAATCAGCCCCAGCATTTT.

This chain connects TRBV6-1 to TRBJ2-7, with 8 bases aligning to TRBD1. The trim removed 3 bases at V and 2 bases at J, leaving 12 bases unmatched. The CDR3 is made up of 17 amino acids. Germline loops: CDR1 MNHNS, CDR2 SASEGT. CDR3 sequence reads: CASSEKGDRSAPYEQYF. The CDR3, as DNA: TGTGCCAGCAGTGAGAAAGGGGACAGGTCGGCCCCCTACGAGCAGTACTTC.

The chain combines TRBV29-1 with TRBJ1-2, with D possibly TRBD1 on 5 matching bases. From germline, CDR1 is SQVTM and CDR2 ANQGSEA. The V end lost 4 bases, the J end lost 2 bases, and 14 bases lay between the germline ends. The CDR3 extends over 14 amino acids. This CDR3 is CSVGLSGKNYGYTF. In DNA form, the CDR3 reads TGCAGCGTTGGCTTGTCAGGGAAGAACTATGGCTACACCTTC. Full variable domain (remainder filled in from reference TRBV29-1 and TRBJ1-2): SAVISQKPSRDICQRGTSLTIQCQVDSQVTMMFWYRQQPGQSLTLIATANQGSEATYESGFVIDKFPISRPNLTFSTLTVSNMSPEDSSIYLCSVGLSGKNYGYTFGSGTRLTVV.

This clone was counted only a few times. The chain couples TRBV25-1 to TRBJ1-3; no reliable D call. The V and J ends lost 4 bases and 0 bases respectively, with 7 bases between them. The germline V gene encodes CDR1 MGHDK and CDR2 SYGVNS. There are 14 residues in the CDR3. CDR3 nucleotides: TGTGCCAGCAGTGCATACAGCTCTGGAAACACCATATATTTT. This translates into CASSAYSSGNTIYF.

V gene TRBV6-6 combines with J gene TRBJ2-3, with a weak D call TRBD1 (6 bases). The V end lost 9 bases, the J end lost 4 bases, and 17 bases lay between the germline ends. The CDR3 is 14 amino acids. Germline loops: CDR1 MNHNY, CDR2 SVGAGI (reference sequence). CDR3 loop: CASTTGFGADTQYF. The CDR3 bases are TGTGCCAGTACTACAGGGTTTGGGGCAGATACGCAGTATTTT.

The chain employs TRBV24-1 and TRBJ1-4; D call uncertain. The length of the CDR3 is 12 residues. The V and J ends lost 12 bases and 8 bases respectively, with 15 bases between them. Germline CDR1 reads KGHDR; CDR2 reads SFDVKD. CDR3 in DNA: TGTGCCTCTTCAGACTCGAACGAAAAACTGTTTTTT. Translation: CASSDSNEKLFF.

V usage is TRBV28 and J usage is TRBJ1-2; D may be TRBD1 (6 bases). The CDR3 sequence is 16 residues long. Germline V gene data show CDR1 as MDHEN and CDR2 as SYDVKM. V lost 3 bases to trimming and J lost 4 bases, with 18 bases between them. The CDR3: CASSFGTPARGYGYTF. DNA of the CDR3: TGTGCCAGCAGTTTTGGGACACCCGCTCGGGGCTATGGCTACACCTTC.

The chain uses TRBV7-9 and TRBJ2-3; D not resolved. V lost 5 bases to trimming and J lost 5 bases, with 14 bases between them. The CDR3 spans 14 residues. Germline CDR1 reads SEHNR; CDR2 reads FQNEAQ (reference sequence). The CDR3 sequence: CASSPSSLLDTQYF. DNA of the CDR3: TGTGCCAGCAGCCCGAGTTCACTATTAGATACGCAGTATTTT. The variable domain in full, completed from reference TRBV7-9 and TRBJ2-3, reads DTGVSQNPRHKITKRGQNVTFRCDPISEHNRLYWYRQTLGQGPEFLTYFQNEAQLEKSRLLSDRFSAERPKGSFSTLEIQRTEQGDSAMYLCASSPSSLLDTQYFGPGTRLTVL.